This T cell receptor (beta chain) was found in a study of monozygotic twins with inflammatory bowel disease (dated 2019 in TCRdb). For the study in its entirety: The complete study included about 30 monozygotic twin pairs: 19 IBD-discordant Danish pairs and nine German pairs, of which four were IBD-concordant and five were IBD-discordant. Within discordant pairs, disease-associated traits were sought mainly by comparing IBD patients with their genetically identical healthy co-twins. Each individual had, on average, about 151 000 unique TCRalpha sequences and 181 000 unique TCRbeta sequences available for analysis. Overall results and qualifications from the work: Measured by the inverse Simpson index, TCRbeta repertoire diversity was lower in IBD patients than in their healthy co-twins. Compared with healthy twins, IBD patients shared fewer clonotypes with other individuals, and the difference was most pronounced in patients with signs of disease activity. Repertoire similarity did not differ between concordant and discordant twins, which could be due to limited statistical power. Differing immunosuppressive treatments among patients may have added background noise and inter-individual variability to the repertoires. The analysis was unable to tell different T cell subtypes apart. The results gave no support for a single strong signal or clonotype linked to IBD.

The library was built by means of 5' RACE. Each TCR library was prepared from about 3,300 ng of total RNA. cDNA was synthesized with SMARTScribe reverse transcriptase in eight separate reactions per sample. During cDNA synthesis, unique molecular identifiers containing a 6-nucleotide sample barcode were introduced by template switching. TCRalpha and TCRbeta cDNA was amplified by two nested PCRs of approximately 17 and 9 cycles, with bead purification after each PCR. Before amplification, the cDNA was treated with uracil DNA-glycosylase and purified using the QIAquick PCR purification kit. The second PCR added Illumina TruSeq-compatible adapters along with sample-specific barcodes. Library quality and concentration were checked on TapeStation and Qubit, and libraries were pooled at 5 to 6.5 ng each. Pooled libraries were sequenced on an Illumina HiSeq2500 single-index Rapid Run with 2 x 100 bp reads and custom sequencing primers. The source study handled its data this way. MiGEC version 1.2.6 was used for UMI-based consensus assembly to correct PCR and sequencing errors. MiXCR version 2.1.1 was used for V(D)J alignment, clonotype assembly and CDR3 extraction. To normalise gene usage, clonotype sharing and MAIT/NKT TCR abundance, the top 1000, 10 000 and 20 000 clonotypes in each sample were analysed. After downsampling to 27 000 UMIs, diversity was calculated as the inverse Simpson index using the vegan R package. Paired Mann-Whitney U tests on discordant twin pairs were used, with Benjamini-Hochberg multiple-testing correction. TCRdb reanalyzed the reads, keeping one entry per CDR3 protein sequence and omitting DNA. These V and J calls rely on TCRdb rather than the paper's analysis. This sample's listing comprises 150,000 to 200,000 distinct CDR3 sequences. Roughly 2.3% of the sample is in the top ten clones.

Spanning cysteine to phenylalanine, the CDR3 consists of 14 amino acids. No DNA sequence is on record. According to the germline V gene, CDR1 reads SGHRS and CDR2 reads YFSETQ. From each donor, a roughly 2.7 ml peripheral blood sample was collected into PAXgene tubes and kept at -80 degrees C. Total RNA was isolated from whole blood with the PAXgene blood miRNA kit on an automated QIAcube, without T cell sorting. Deep TCRalpha and TCRbeta repertoire profiling with unique molecular barcoding was performed on peripheral blood of monozygotic twin pairs concordant or discordant for inflammatory bowel disease. Smoking habits were recorded for all twin pairs, and each individual was classified as a current, former or never smoker. As regards this clonotype: There is no known antigen for this receptor.

The sequence joins TRBV5-1 to TRBJ2-7; TCRdb proposes TRBD1, but this gene call is untestable without DNA. The sample consisted of blood. This clonotype was obtained from a human donor with ulcerative colitis or Crohn's disease, or a healthy co-twin of an affected twin (not recorded which). The CDR3 region: CASTPLGRGDEQYF.